This is a list of T cell receptor beta chains from one sample in a study of cytotoxic CD8 clonotypes in ibrutinib-treated CLL. Only in-frame clones appear in the TCRdb table, and some are missing; sequencing was by immunoSEQ multiplex PCR. The table has fewer than 300,000 clones, roughly four fifths seen once. The material was PBMCs, obtained at disease progression, from a patient treated with ibrutinib. These receptor sequences come from a human donor with chronic lymphocytic leukemia. Both conserved end residues are part of each CDR3. D genes are given only for firm matches. Size is omitted from some rows. Given values are once, few, many or a class for expanded clones.

TRBD2	TRBJ2-5	once	TRBV28	TGTGCCAGCAGGTACCTAGCGGGAGTTGGGGAGACCCAGTACTTC	CASRYLAGVGETQYF
NA	TRBJ1-2	few	TRBV18	TGTGCCAGCTCCCAGGGCGGTAACTATGGCTACACCTTC	CASSQGGNYGYTF
NA	TRBJ1-1	NA	TRBV5-1	TGCGCCAGCAGCTTGGAAACCCCCAGGGTTACTGAAGCTTTCTTT	CASSLETPRVTEAFF
NA	TRBJ1-4	NA	TRBV7-2	TGTGCCAGCAGCCCCGGGACGTCTGAAAAACTGTTTTTT	CASSPGTSEKLFF
TRBD2	TRBJ2-7	NA	TRBV10-3	TGTGCCATACGGCCGGGCGGGAGGCCATACGAGCAGTACTTC	CAIRPGGRPYEQYF
TRBD1	TRBJ1-3	NA	TRBV5-6	TGTGCCAGCAGTGCCGGGACAGGGCCCTCTGGAAACACCATATATTTT	CASSAGTGPSGNTIYF
NA	TRBJ1-3	NA	TRBV10-2	TGCGCCAGCAGTGGTACTACTGGAAACACCATATATTTT	CASSGTTGNTIYF
NA	TRBJ1-2	once	TRBV29-1	TGCAGCGTTGAACTGCAGGGTAGCTATGGCTACACCTTC	CSVELQGSYGYTF
NA	TRBJ1-5	NA	TRBV4-1	TGCGCCAGCAGCCAAGGCAGGGTGAGGAGCAATCAGCCCCAGCATTTT	CASSQGRVRSNQPQHF
NA	TRBJ1-4	NA	TRBV15	TGTGCCACCAGCAGAGCGGGGGGGTTTCGTGAAAAACTGTTTTTT	CATSRAGGFREKLFF
TRBD2	TRBJ2-5	NA	TRBV11-2	TGTGCCAGCAGCTCATTACAAGCCGGGACTAGCGGAGGGGTGACCCAGTACTTC	CASSSLQAGTSGGVTQYF
NA	TRBJ1-1	NA	TRBV5-1	TGCGCCAGCAGCTCAGAGGGGGGAAGGACTGAAGCTTTCTTT	CASSSEGGRTEAFF
NA	TRBJ1-1	NA	TRBV4-1	TGCGCCAGCAGCCAAGCGGGCCCGGGGACTGAAGCTTTCTTT	CASSQAGPGTEAFF
NA	TRBJ1-2	NA	TRBV6-4	TGTGCCAGCAGGGGGGTAGACTATGGCTACACCTTC	CASRGVDYGYTF
TRBD1	TRBJ2-3	NA	TRBV10-3	TGTGCCATCAAATCCGGGACAGGGGATGCAGATACGCAGTATTTT	CAIKSGTGDADTQYF
TRBD2	TRBJ2-2	few	TRBV2	TGTGCCTGTCGACTAGCAGAATCCGGGGAGCTGTTTTTT	CACRLAESGELFF
TRBD1	TRBJ2-2	NA	TRBV27	TGTGCCAGCAGTTTCGGGACAGGGCGGCCCGGGGAGCTGTTTTTT	CASSFGTGRPGELFF
TRBD1	TRBJ1-1	NA	TRBV5-6	TGTGCCAGCAGCTTGGCTATGGGACAGCTAAACACTGAAGCTTTCTTT	CASSLAMGQLNTEAFF
TRBD1	TRBJ2-7	NA	TRBV19	TGTGCCAGTAGTCGACAGGGGGTCATGGGGTACGAGCAGTACTTC	CASSRQGVMGYEQYF
NA	TRBJ1-2	NA	TRBV4-1	TGCGCCAGCAGCCAAGGGCAGGCCAACTATGGCTACACCTTC	CASSQGQANYGYTF
TRBD1	TRBJ2-1	NA	TRBV7-3	TGTGCCAGCAGCTACAGGGGGGCCTCCTACAATGAGCAGTTCTTC	CASSYRGASYNEQFF
NA	TRBJ1-2	NA	TRBV25-1	TGTGCCAGCAGTAGCTCCAGGGATTTCTATGGCTACACCTTC	CASSSSRDFYGYTF
NA	TRBJ1-3	NA	TRBV11-2	TGTGCCAGCAGCTTAACAGGCTTCTCTGGAAACACCATATATTTT	CASSLTGFSGNTIYF
NA	TRBJ2-2	once	TRBV19	TGTGCCAGTACCGGGCAGAACACCGGGGAGCTGTTTTTT	CASTGQNTGELFF
NA	TRBJ2-7	NA	TRBV9	TGTGCCAGCAGCGGCGGGCCGCCATCCTACGAGCAGTACTTC	CASSGGPPSYEQYF
TRBD1	TRBJ2-3	NA	TRBV10-3	TGTGCCATCAGCCCCGGGACAGGAGGCACAGATACGCAGTATTTT	CAISPGTGGTDTQYF
NA	TRBJ2-1	few	TRBV9	TGTGCCAGCAGCGACCACAATGAGCAGTTCTTC	CASSDHNEQFF
TRBD1	TRBJ2-7	NA	TRBV5-1	TGCGCCAGCATGGGACAGGGGACCTACGAGCAGTACTTC	CASMGQGTYEQYF
NA	TRBJ2-2	NA	TRBV14	TGTGCCAGCAGCCCCGGTCTGTTGGGAGGACGTACCGGGGAGCTGTTTTTT	CASSPGLLGGRTGELFF
TRBD1	TRBJ1-1	NA	TRBV10-3	TGTGCCATCACCCAAGACAGGGGGGGCACTGAAGCTTTCTTT	CAITQDRGGTEAFF
NA	TRBJ2-5	few	TRBV10-3	TGTGCCATCAGTGGGGGCGGAGGCAAACAAGAGACCCAGTACTTC	CAISGGGGKQETQYF
NA	TRBJ2-7	few	TRBV2	TGTGCCAGCAGTGTCCCCCAGGGTCCCCCATACGAGCAGTACTTC	CASSVPQGPPYEQYF
NA	TRBJ1-6	NA	TRBV27	TGTGCCAGCAGTCCTACAGGGATCCTGGGCGTTGATTCACCCCTCCACTTT	CASSPTGILGVDSPLHF
NA	TRBJ1-1	NA	TRBV18	TGTGCCAGCTCACCACAGATAAACACTGAAGCTTTCTTT	CASSPQINTEAFF
NA	TRBJ2-2	NA	TRBV9	TGTGCCAGCAGCGTGTCCGGGACAAGCACCGGGGAGCTGTTTTTT	CASSVSGTSTGELFF
NA	TRBJ1-1	few	TRBV10-2	TGCGCCAGCAGTGAGAGTCAGCTGAACACTGAAGCTTTCTTT	CASSESQLNTEAFF
NA	TRBJ2-1	NA	TRBV10-3	TGTGCCATCAGTGACAGTTCCTACAATGAGCAGTTCTTC	CAISDSSYNEQFF
TRBD2	TRBJ2-3	NA	TRBV7-2	TGTGCCAGCAGCTTAGACCTAGCGGGGGGCACAGATACGCAGTATTTT	CASSLDLAGGTDTQYF
TRBD1	TRBJ2-7	once	TRBV6-9	TGTGCCAGCAGCTATCTAGGAAAGGGGGCTCTTGGGCAGTACTTC	CASSYLGKGALGQYF
TRBD1	TRBJ1-2	NA	TRBV10-3	TGTGCCATCAGTGAAGAGGGACAGAGTTGGACCTATGGCTACACCTTC	CAISEEGQSWTYGYTF